This is a list of T cell receptor beta chains from one sample in a study of cytomegalovirus exposure and HLA in healthy donors. Clones were read by immunoSEQ multiplex PCR, and TCRdb kept only the in-frame ones, dropping some. The sample records some 140,000 clones, 65% to 75% being singletons. The specimen was PBMCs. These receptors were collected from a man younger than 45 in good health and CMV-seronegative. The CDR3 runs from the conserved cysteine through the conserved F or W. D genes are given only for firm matches. Clone size is shown for a subset of rows, as once, few, many or a class of expanded clone.

abundance: NA; v_gene: TRBV7-2; j_gene: TRBJ1-1; d_gene: NA; CDR3aa: CASSPYSGEAFF; CDR3nt: TGTGCCAGCAGCCCTTACTCAGGTGAAGCTTTCTTT
abundance: NA; v_gene: TRBV7-2; j_gene: TRBJ2-2; d_gene: TRBD2; CDR3aa: CASSLGGTSGGNTGELFF; CDR3nt: TGTGCCAGCAGCTTAGGGGGGACTAGCGGGGGGAACACCGGGGAGCTGTTTTTT
abundance: NA; v_gene: TRBV9; j_gene: TRBJ1-1; d_gene: NA; CDR3aa: CASSVAINTEAFF; CDR3nt: TGTGCCAGCAGCGTAGCTATAAACACTGAAGCTTTCTTT
abundance: NA; v_gene: TRBV5-1; j_gene: TRBJ2-5; d_gene: NA; CDR3aa: CASSGGSGSETQYF; CDR3nt: TGCGCCAGCAGCGGGGGGTCGGGTTCTGAGACCCAGTACTTC
abundance: once; v_gene: TRBV15; j_gene: TRBJ2-3; d_gene: NA; CDR3aa: CATSRAQRTDTQYF; CDR3nt: TGTGCCACCAGCAGAGCACAGCGCACAGATACGCAGTATTTT
abundance: NA; v_gene: TRBV10-3; j_gene: TRBJ1-3; d_gene: NA; CDR3aa: CAITPNLSGNTIYF; CDR3nt: TGTGCCATCACCCCTAACCTCTCTGGAAACACCATATATTTT
abundance: NA; v_gene: TRBV4-2; j_gene: TRBJ1-6; d_gene: TRBD1; CDR3aa: CASSPRDRDSPLHF; CDR3nt: TGTGCCAGCAGCCCCCGGGACAGGGATTCACCCCTCCACTTT
abundance: once; v_gene: TRBV5-1; j_gene: TRBJ2-2; d_gene: NA; CDR3aa: CASSSTGTPNTGELFF; CDR3nt: TGCGCCAGCAGCTCCACCGGGACACCGAACACCGGGGAGCTGTTTTTT
abundance: NA; v_gene: TRBV19; j_gene: TRBJ1-1; d_gene: TRBD1; CDR3aa: CASKAQGYREAFF; CDR3nt: TGTGCCAGTAAGGCACAGGGGTACCGTGAAGCTTTCTTT
abundance: NA; v_gene: TRBV6-1; j_gene: TRBJ1-6; d_gene: NA; CDR3aa: CASSEEGWAGDHF; CDR3nt: TGTGCCAGCAGTGAAGAGGGGTGGGCAGGGGACCACTTT
abundance: NA; v_gene: TRBV6-1; j_gene: TRBJ1-1; d_gene: NA; CDR3aa: CASSATWGPSEAFF; CDR3nt: TGTGCCAGCAGTGCCACCTGGGGCCCATCAGAAGCTTTCTTT
abundance: NA; v_gene: TRBV14; j_gene: TRBJ2-5; d_gene: NA; CDR3aa: CASSQDATTQETQYF; CDR3nt: TGTGCCAGCAGCCAAGATGCGACTACCCAAGAGACCCAGTACTTC
abundance: NA; v_gene: TRBV19; j_gene: TRBJ2-1; d_gene: TRBD2; CDR3aa: CASSIYDLAGRPNEQFF; CDR3nt: TGTGCCAGTAGTATCTATGATCTAGCGGGGCGGCCAAATGAGCAGTTCTTC
abundance: NA; v_gene: TRBV5-1; j_gene: TRBJ1-1; d_gene: NA; CDR3aa: CASSLETRQNTEAFF; CDR3nt: TGCGCCAGCAGCTTGGAAACTCGACAGAACACTGAAGCTTTCTTT
abundance: NA; v_gene: TRBV7-6; j_gene: TRBJ2-3; d_gene: TRBD2; CDR3aa: CASPTLAGPGDTQYF; CDR3nt: TGTGCCAGCCCGACCTTAGCGGGGCCGGGAGATACGCAGTATTTT
abundance: NA; v_gene: TRBV6-1; j_gene: TRBJ2-7; d_gene: TRBD2; CDR3aa: CASQYSGGDEQYF; CDR3nt: TGTGCCAGCCAATACTCCGGGGGGGACGAGCAGTACTTC
abundance: once; v_gene: TRBV6-5; j_gene: TRBJ2-7; d_gene: TRBD1; CDR3aa: CASSAQGGNEQYF; CDR3nt: TGTGCCAGCAGTGCACAGGGGGGCAACGAGCAGTACTTC
abundance: NA; v_gene: TRBV13; j_gene: TRBJ2-2; d_gene: TRBD1; CDR3aa: CASSLQGAGELFF; CDR3nt: TGTGCCAGCAGCTTACAGGGGGCCGGGGAGCTGTTTTTT
abundance: NA; v_gene: TRBV5-1; j_gene: TRBJ2-7; d_gene: TRBD2; CDR3aa: CASSLGLAASSPSSYEQYF; CDR3nt: TGCGCCAGCAGCTTGGGACTAGCGGCATCGTCCCCCTCCTCCTACGAGCAGTACTTC
abundance: few; v_gene: TRBV13; j_gene: TRBJ2-7; d_gene: NA; CDR3aa: CASSLDGAYEQYF; CDR3nt: TGTGCCAGCAGCTTAGACGGAGCCTACGAGCAGTACTTC
abundance: NA; v_gene: TRBV5-6; j_gene: TRBJ1-2; d_gene: TRBD1; CDR3aa: CASSLTGAYGYTF; CDR3nt: TGTGCCAGCAGCTTGACAGGGGCCTATGGCTACACCTTC
abundance: NA; v_gene: TRBV7-9; j_gene: TRBJ2-7; d_gene: TRBD2; CDR3aa: CSSSLGLAGEPYEQYF; CDR3nt: TGTTCCAGCAGCCTAGGACTAGCGGGGGAACCCTACGAGCAGTACTTC
abundance: NA; v_gene: TRBV14; j_gene: TRBJ2-7; d_gene: TRBD1; CDR3aa: CASSHGQGAVYEQYF; CDR3nt: TGTGCCAGCAGCCATGGACAGGGGGCAGTCTACGAGCAGTACTTC
abundance: NA; v_gene: TRBV28; j_gene: TRBJ1-5; d_gene: TRBD1; CDR3aa: CASSLDQGAQNQPQHF; CDR3nt: TGTGCCAGCAGTTTGGACCAGGGGGCACAGAATCAGCCCCAGCATTTT
abundance: NA; v_gene: TRBV27; j_gene: TRBJ2-1; d_gene: NA; CDR3aa: CASSLSGTLYNEQFF; CDR3nt: TGTGCCAGCAGTTTATCGGGGACACTCTACAATGAGCAGTTCTTC
abundance: NA; v_gene: TRBV27; j_gene: TRBJ2-1; d_gene: NA; CDR3aa: CASSLSGSPFYNEQFF; CDR3nt: TGTGCCAGCAGTTTATCGGGTAGCCCTTTCTACAATGAGCAGTTCTTC
abundance: NA; v_gene: TRBV5-6; j_gene: TRBJ1-3; d_gene: NA; CDR3aa: CASSFSGAGNTIYF; CDR3nt: TGTGCCAGCAGCTTCTCAGGGGCCGGAAACACCATATATTTT
abundance: NA; v_gene: TRBV7-2; j_gene: TRBJ2-2; d_gene: TRBD1; CDR3aa: CASSLGTGGRRELFF; CDR3nt: TGTGCCAGCAGCTTGGGGACAGGGGGGAGGCGGGAGCTGTTTTTT